The 4 T cell receptor beta chains below all came from one sample that was sequenced in a study of blood T cells in healthy people across ages. Sample-barcoded 5' priming and a J-beta primer mix drove a second PCR of about 7 to 11 cycles. TCRdb analysed the 5' RACE reads with MiXCR anew, one entry per CDR3 protein. The table shows fewer than 950,000 distinct CDR3 sequences, with about 55% occurring only once. Sample: blood. The origin of the receptors is an elderly man in good health.

The chain employs TRBV12-3 or TRBV12-4 and TRBJ2-1; 14 bases are shared with TRBD2. CDR3 length: 15 residues. V dropped 5 bases and J dropped 10; count of bases not matched to a gene: 7. The CDR3 is CASSPEGLAGEEQFF. For the CDR3, the DNA is TGTGCCAGCAGTCCAGAGGGACTAGCGGGAGAAGAGCAGTTCTTC.

The V call is TRBV30, the J call TRBJ2-7; 7 bases fit TRBD2. Germline trimming cut 3 bases from V and 1 base from J; bases unmatched to any gene: 3. This CDR3 spans 13 amino acids. Germline assignment: CDR1 GTSNPN and CDR2 SVGIG (reference sequence). The DNA for the CDR3 is TGTGCCTGGAGGGGGACTACTTCCTACGAGCAGTACTTC. Protein sequence: CAWRGTTSYEQYF.

For the CDR3, the DNA is TGTGCCAGCAGTCTTTCTAGCGGTGCTGGGATTTGGGAGCAGTTCTTC. This sequence encodes CASSLSSGAGIWEQFF. The rearrangement links TRBV6-4 to TRBJ2-1, with TRBD2 identical over 7 bases. Germline V gene data show CDR1 as MRHNA and CDR2 as SNTAGT. The CDR3 runs to 16 residues. With 5 bases clipped from V and 10 bases from J, the junction kept 17 bases outside the gene matches.

This clonotype has more than one count but fewer than ten. The rearrangement links TRBV11-2 to TRBJ2-3; D call uncertain. The germline V and J ends were trimmed by 4 bases and 14 bases, with 13 bases remaining between them. The CDR3 is made up of 11 amino acids. The germline gives CDR1 SGHAT, CDR2 FQNNGV. The CDR3 is CASSSLGYAYF. The CDR3 DNA reads TGTGCCAGCAGCTCCTTGGGATACGCGTATTTT. The full variable domain, in which reference TRBV11-2 and TRBJ2-3 provide the parts outside the CDR3, is EAGVAQSPRYKIIEKRQSVAFWCNPISGHATLYWYQQILGQGPKLLIQFQNNGVVDDSQLPKDRFSAERLKGVDSTLKIQPAKLEDSAVYLCASSSLGYAYFGPGTRLTVL.